This T cell receptor beta chain derives from a study of blood T cell repertoires in COVID-19. At the level of the study: The origin of the acute and convalescent COVID-19 samples was the United States, Italy and Spain. Sources were T cells, B-cell-depleted T cells, or PBMCs; the material itself was cDNA or gDNA.

Authors' processing steps: Amplified reference gene primers provided the basis for estimating nucleated cell counts. Method: immunoSEQ multiplex PCR; TCRdb's copy keeps in-frame clones and lacks some. That table supplies the V and J calls and clone size; D and trimming were determined from the DNA. The data contain 120,000 to 150,000 clones, around 84% of them singletons. This CDR3 spans 14 amino acids. V lost 3 bases and J lost 4; bases outside the gene matches: 3. Looked up from germline, CDR1 is SGHKS and CDR2 is YYEKEE (reference sequence). This receptor was identified in a human donor in a cohort sampled during active COVID-19. Sequencing was performed on peripheral blood. The J gene is TRBJ1-1, the V gene TRBV5-5; 10 bases are shared with TRBD1. CDR3 region: CASSSTGGGTEAFF. CDR3 in DNA: TGTGCCAGCAGCTCGACAGGGGGCGGCACTGAAGCTTTCTTT.